These 9 T cell receptor beta chains originate from one sample sequenced in a study of regulatory T cells in long-lasting Graves disease. Construction of TCR beta libraries relied on iRepertoire HTBI primers and on Arm-PCR targeting CDR3 regions. TCRdb re-called the multiplex PCR reads through MiXCR, storing one row per CDR3 protein. The sample has 400,000 to 550,000 distinct CDR3 sequences, roughly 15% seen once; the top ten hold 23%. Time point given: newly diagnosed GD, antithyroid drugs for less than 3 months. Extracted PBMC RNA gave rise to the TCR library. These data were also filed under a second study, of T cells in Graves' hyperthyroidism and ophthalmopathy.

The sample was peripheral blood mononuclear cells (PBMCs), taken at new diagnosis, from a patient treated with antithyroid drugs. The receptors originated from a woman under 30 with Graves disease.

The chain recombines TRBV20-1 with TRBJ2-1, with D perhaps matching TRBD2 (7 bases). The V gene's germline CDR1 is DFQATT and CDR2 SNEGSKA (reference sequence). With 6 bases removed from V and 9 bases from J, the gap between germline ends came to 24 bases. This CDR3 has 15 residues. The CDR3 DNA sequence: TGCAGTGCGCCCGGGGGGCACCCCGTCCCCATTGAGCAGTTCTTC. Its translation: CSAPGGHPVPIEQFF.

This clonotype was seen at least ten times. The V call is TRBV24-1, the J call TRBJ1-2; no firm D call. The V end lost 5 bases, the J end lost 3 bases, and 6 bases lay between the germline ends. Germline CDR1 reads KGHDR; CDR2 reads SFDVKD. This CDR3 has 12 residues. CDR3 DNA sequence: TGTGCCACCAGTGCAGAGGACTATGGCTACACCTTC. Amino acids: CATSAEDYGYTF.

Many counts were recorded for this clonotype. The genes are TRBV5-1 and TRBJ2-1; 13 bases are a match to TRBD2. CDR3 length: 17 amino acids. From germline, CDR1 is SGHRS and CDR2 YFSETQ. With V trimmed by 3 bases and J by 1 base, 4 bases remained unmatched. CDR3 protein: CASSYQGLAGSYNEQFF. The CDR3 DNA is TGCGCCAGCAGCTATCAGGGACTAGCGGGATCCTACAATGAGCAGTTCTTC. The whole variable domain, remainder taken from reference TRBV5-1 and TRBJ2-1, is KAGVTQTPRYLIKTRGQQVTLSCSPISGHRSVSWYQQTPGQGLQFLFEYFSETQRNKGNFPGRFSGRQFSNSRSEMNVSTLELGDSALYLCASSYQGLAGSYNEQFFGPGTRLTVL.

This clonotype has just a few counts. The V and J genes are TRBV20-1 and TRBJ2-7; D unclear. Looked up from germline, CDR1 is DFQATT and CDR2 is SNEGSKA (reference sequence). This CDR3 spans 13 amino acids. V was pared by 5 bases and J by 3 bases, with 14 bases between. CDR3 in amino acids: CSAPPSTYYEQYF. The CDR3, as DNA: TGCAGTGCTCCCCCTTCCACTTACTACGAGCAGTACTTC.

This clonotype has ten or more counts. This chain joins TRBV27 and TRBJ2-1; 7 nucleotides line up with TRBD2. CDR1 and CDR2 (germline): MNHEY, SMNVEV (reference sequence). V was clipped by 3 bases and J by 9 bases; unmatched bases: 8. This CDR3 comprises 14 residues. CDR3 loop: CASSLVGGPFEQFF. The DNA for the CDR3 is TGTGCCAGCAGTTTGGTGGGAGGGCCGTTTGAGCAGTTCTTC.

This clonotype was observed many times. The chain joins TRBV18 to TRBJ2-5; D unresolved. This CDR3 has 13 residues. From germline, CDR1 is KGHSH and CDR2 LQKENI. The V gene lost 8 bases and the J gene lost 5 bases, with 15 bases spanning the gap. CDR3 sequence reads: CASSLDRSETQYF. The CDR3, as DNA: TGTGCCAGCAGTCTAGATAGGTCGGAGACCCAGTACTTC.

This clonotype was picked up a small number of times. The V and J genes are TRBV20-1 and TRBJ2-7; D unclear. V lost 5 bases to trimming and J lost 2 bases, with 4 bases between them. The CDR3 loop spans 10 amino acids. Germline V CDR1 and CDR2: DFQATT, SNEGSKA (reference sequence). The chain's CDR3 is CSAVAYEQYF. The CDR3 nucleotides are TGCAGTGCTGTGGCCTACGAGCAGTACTTC.

This clonotype appeared a few times. The chain uses TRBV6-5 and TRBJ2-7, with 7 bases fitting TRBD2. The germline V gene encodes CDR1 MNHEY and CDR2 SVGAGI. The CDR3 spans 15 residues. The junction had 7 bases not matched to a gene; V was cut back by 0 bases and J by 5 bases. The DNA of the CDR3 is TGTGCCAGCAGTTACTCGTGGGAGGGCCCCCACGAGCAGTACTTC. This encodes CASSYSWEGPHEQYF.

This chain joins TRBV7-2 and TRBJ1-1; no reliable D call. Trimming took 5 bases from V and 0 from J, leaving 10 bases between them. Per the germline V gene, CDR1 is SGHTA and CDR2 is FQGNSA. This CDR3 contains 14 residues. This chain's CDR3 is CASSADGLNTEAFF. The DNA for the CDR3 is TGTGCCAGCAGCGCGGACGGATTGAACACTGAAGCTTTCTTT.